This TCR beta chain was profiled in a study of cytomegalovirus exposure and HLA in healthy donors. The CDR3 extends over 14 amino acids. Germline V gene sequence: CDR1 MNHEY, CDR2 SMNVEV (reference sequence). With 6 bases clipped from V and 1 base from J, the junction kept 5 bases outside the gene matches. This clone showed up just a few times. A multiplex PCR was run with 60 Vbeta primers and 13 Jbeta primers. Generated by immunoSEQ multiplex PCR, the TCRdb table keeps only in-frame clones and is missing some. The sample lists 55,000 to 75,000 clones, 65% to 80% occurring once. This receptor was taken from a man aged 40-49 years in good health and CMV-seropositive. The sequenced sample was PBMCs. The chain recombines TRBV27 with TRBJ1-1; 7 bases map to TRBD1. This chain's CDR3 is CASSRDRENTEAFF. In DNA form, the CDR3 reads TGTGCCAGCAGCCGAGACAGGGAGAACACTGAAGCTTTCTTT.